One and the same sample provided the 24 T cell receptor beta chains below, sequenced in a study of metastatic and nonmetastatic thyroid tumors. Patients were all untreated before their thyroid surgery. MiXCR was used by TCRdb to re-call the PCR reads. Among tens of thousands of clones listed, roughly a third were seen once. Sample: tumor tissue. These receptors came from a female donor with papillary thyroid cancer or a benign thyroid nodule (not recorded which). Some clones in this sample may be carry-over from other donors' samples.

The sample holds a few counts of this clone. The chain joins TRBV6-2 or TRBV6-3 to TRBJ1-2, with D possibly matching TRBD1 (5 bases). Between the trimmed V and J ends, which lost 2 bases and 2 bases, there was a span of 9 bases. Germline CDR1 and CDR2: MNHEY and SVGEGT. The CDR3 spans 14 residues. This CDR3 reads CASSYGRGNYGYTF. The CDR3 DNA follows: TGTGCCAGCAGTTACGGACGGGGCAACTATGGCTACACCTTC.

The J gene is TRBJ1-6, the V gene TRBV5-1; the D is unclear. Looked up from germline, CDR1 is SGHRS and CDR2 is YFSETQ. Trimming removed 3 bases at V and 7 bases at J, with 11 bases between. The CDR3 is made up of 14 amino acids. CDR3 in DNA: TGCGCCAGCAGCTCCGGATCGGGGAATTCACCCCTCCACTTT. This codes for CASSSGSGNSPLHF.

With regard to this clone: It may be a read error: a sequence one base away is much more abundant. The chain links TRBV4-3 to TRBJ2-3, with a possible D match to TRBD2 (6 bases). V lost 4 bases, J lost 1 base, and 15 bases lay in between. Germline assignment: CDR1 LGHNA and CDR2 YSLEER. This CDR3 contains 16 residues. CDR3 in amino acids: CASSPGTSRGTDTQYF. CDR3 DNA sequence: TGCGCCAGCAGCCCTGGGACTTCGAGGGGCACAGATACGCAGTATTTT.

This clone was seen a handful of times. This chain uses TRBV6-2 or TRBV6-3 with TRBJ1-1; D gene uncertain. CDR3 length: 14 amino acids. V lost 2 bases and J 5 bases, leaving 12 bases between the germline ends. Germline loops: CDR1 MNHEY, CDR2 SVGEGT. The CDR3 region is CASSYTEPRTEAFF. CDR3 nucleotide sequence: TGTGCCAGCAGTTACACCGAACCCCGTACTGAAGCTTTCTTT.

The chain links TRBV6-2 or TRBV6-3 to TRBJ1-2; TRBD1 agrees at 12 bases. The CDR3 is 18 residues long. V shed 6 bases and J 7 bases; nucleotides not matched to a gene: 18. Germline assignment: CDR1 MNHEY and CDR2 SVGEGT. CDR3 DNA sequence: TGTGCCAGCAGCCTGCAACGGGCTTGGGGACAGGGGGCTTCTGGCTACACCTTC. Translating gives CASSLQRAWGQGASGYTF.

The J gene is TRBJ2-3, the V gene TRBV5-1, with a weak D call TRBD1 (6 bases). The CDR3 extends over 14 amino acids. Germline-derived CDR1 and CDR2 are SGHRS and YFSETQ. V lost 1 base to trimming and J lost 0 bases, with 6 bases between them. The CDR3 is CASSLTGSTDTQYF. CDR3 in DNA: TGCGCCAGCAGCTTGACAGGGAGCACAGATACGCAGTATTTT.

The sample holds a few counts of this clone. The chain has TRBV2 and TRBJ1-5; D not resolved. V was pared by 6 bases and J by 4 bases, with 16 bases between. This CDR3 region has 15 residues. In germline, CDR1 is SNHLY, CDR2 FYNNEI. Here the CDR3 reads CASRERTDRNQPQHF. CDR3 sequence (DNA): TGTGCCAGCAGAGAAAGGACGGATCGGAATCAGCCCCAGCATTTT.

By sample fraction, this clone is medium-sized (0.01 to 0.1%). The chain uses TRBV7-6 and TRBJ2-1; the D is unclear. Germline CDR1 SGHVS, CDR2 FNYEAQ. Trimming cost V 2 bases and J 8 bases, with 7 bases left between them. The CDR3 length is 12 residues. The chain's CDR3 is CASSLNVDEQFF. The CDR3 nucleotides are TGTGCCAGCAGCTTAAATGTCGATGAGCAGTTCTTC.

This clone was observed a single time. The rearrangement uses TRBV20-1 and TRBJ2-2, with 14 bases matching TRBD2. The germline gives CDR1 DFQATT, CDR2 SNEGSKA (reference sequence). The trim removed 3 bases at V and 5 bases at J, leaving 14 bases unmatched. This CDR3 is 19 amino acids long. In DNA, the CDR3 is TGCAGTGCTAGCGGTACCCCGGGACTAGCGGGAGAGGGGACCGGGGAGCTGTTTTTT. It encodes CSASGTPGLAGEGTGELFF.

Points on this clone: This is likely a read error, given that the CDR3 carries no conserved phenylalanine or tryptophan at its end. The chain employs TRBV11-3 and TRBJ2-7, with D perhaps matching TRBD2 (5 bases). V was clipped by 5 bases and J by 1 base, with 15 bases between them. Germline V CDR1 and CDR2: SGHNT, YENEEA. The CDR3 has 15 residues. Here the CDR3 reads CASSPGLAPSYEQYL. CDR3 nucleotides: TGTGCCAGCAGCCCTGGATTAGCGCCTTCCTACGAGCAGTACCTC.

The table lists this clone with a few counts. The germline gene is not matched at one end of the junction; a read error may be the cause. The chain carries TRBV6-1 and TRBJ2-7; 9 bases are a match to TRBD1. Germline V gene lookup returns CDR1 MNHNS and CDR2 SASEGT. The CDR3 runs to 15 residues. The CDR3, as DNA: TGTGCCAGCAGTGAACCTTTGGACAGGGGCCACGATCAGTACTTC. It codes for CASSEPLDRGHDQYF.

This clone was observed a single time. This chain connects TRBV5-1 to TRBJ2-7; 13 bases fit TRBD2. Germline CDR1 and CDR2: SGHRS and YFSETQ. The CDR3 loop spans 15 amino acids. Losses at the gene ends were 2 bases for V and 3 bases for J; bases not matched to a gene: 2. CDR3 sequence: CASSLGLAGDYEQYF. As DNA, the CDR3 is TGCGCCAGCAGCTTAGGACTAGCGGGAGACTACGAGCAGTACTTC.

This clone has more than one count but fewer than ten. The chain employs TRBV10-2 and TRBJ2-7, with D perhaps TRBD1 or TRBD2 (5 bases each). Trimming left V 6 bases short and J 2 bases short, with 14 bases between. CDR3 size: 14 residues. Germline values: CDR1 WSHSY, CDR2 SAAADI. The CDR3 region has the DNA TGCGCCAGCAGCGCTCTTGGGACGACCTACGAGCAGTACTTC. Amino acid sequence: CASSALGTTYEQYF.

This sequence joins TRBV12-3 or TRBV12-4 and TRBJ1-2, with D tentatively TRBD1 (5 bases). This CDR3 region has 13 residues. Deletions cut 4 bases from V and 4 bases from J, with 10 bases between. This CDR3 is CASSSGTFYGYTF. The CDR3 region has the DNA TGTGCCAGCAGTTCTGGGACGTTCTATGGCTACACCTTC.

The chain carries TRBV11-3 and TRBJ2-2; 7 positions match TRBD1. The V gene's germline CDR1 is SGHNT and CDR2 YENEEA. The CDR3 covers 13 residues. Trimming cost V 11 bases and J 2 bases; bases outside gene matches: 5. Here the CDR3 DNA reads TGTGCCTCTCAAGGGGGCAACACCGGGGAGCTGTTTTTT. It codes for CASQGGNTGELFF.

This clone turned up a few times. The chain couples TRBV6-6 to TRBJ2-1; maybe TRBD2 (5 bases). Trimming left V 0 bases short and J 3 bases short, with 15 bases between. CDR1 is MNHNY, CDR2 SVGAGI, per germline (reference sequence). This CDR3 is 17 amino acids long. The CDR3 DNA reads TGTGCCAGCAGTTACTCTCCAGGACTCCGATTCTACAATGAGCAGTTCTTC. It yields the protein CASSYSPGLRFYNEQFF.

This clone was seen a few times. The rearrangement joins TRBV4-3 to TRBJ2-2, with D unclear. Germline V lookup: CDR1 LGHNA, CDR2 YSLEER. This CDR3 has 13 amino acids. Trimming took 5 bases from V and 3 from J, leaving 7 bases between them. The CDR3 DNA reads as TGCGCCAGCAGCGCCCAGTACACCGGGGAGCTGTTTTTT. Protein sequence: CASSAQYTGELFF.

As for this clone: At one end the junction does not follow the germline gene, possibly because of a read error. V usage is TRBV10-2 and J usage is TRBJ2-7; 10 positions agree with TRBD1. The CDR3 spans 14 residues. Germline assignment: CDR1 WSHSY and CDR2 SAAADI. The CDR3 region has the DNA TGCGCCAGCAGTGGGGACAGGGGAATCTACGAGAAGTACTTC. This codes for CASSGDRGIYEKYF.

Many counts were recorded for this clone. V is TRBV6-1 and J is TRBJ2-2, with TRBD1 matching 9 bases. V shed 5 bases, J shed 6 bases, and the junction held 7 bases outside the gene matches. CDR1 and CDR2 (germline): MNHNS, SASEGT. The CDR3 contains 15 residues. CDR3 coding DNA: TGTGCCAGCAGTCGCGGTTGGGACAGGGCCGGGGAGCTGTTTTTT. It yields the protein CASSRGWDRAGELFF.

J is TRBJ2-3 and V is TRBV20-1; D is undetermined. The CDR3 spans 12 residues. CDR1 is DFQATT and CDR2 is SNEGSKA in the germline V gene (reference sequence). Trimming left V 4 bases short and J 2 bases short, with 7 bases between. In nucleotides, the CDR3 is TGCAGTGCTAAAATAGACACAGATACGCAGTATTTT. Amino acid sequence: CSAKIDTDTQYF.

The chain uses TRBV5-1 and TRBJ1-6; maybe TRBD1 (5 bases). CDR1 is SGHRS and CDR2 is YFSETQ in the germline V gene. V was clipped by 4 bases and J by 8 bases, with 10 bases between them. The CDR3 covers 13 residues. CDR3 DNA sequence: TGCGCCAGCAGCCGGGACCGGGATTCACCCCTCCACTTT. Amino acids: CASSRDRDSPLHF.

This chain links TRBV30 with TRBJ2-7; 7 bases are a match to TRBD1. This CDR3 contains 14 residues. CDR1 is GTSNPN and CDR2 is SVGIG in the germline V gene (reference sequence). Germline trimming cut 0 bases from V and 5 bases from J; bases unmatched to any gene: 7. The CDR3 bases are TGTGCCTGGAGTGTACTTAACAGGGGTAACGAGCAGTACTTC. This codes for CAWSVLNRGNEQYF.

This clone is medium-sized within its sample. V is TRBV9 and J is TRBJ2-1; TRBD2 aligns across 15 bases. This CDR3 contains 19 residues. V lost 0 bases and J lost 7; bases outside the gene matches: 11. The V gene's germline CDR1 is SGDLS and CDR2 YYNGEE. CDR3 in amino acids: CASSVAKGTSGRSINEQFF. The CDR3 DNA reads TGTGCCAGCAGCGTAGCTAAGGGGACTAGCGGGAGGTCGATTAATGAGCAGTTCTTC.

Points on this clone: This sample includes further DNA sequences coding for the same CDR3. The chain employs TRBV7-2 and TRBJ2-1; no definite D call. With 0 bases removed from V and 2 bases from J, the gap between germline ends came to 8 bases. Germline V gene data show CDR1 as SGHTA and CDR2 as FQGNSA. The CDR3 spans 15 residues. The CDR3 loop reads CASSLATEPYNEQFF. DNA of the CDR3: TGTGCCAGCAGCTTAGCGACGGAGCCCTACAATGAGCAGTTCTTC.